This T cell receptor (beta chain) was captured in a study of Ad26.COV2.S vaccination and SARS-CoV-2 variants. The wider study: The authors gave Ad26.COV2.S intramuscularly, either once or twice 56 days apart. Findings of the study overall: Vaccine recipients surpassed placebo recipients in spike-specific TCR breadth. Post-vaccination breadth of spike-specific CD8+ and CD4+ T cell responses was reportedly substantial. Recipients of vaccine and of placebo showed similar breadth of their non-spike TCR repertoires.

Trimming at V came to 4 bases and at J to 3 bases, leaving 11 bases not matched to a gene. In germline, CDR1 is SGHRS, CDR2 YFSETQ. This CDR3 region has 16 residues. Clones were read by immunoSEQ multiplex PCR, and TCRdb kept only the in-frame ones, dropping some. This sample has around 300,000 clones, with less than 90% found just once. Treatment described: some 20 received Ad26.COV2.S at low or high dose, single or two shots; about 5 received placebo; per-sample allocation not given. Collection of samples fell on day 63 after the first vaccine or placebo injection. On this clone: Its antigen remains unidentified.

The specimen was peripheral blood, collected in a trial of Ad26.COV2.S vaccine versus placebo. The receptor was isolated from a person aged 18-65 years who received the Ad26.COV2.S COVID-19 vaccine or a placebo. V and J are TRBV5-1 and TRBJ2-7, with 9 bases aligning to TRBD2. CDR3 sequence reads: CASSPIGAGGLYEQYF. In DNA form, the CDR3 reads TGCGCCAGCAGCCCCATTGGGGCGGGAGGGCTCTACGAGCAGTACTTC.